One sample yielded the 26 T cell receptor beta chains listed below, sequenced in a study of cytomegalovirus exposure and HLA in healthy donors. The assay was immunoSEQ multiplex PCR, and TCRdb's table has in-frame clones only and misses some. The sample has tens of thousands of clones; 94% are singletons. The sequenced sample consisted of PBMCs. Every receptor here comes from a woman under 30 in good health and CMV-seropositive.

In its sample, this clone was seen once. The chain employs TRBV4-3 and TRBJ2-1; 16 nucleotides agree with TRBD2. The CDR3 consists of 18 residues. CDR1 LGHNA and CDR2 YSLEER come from the germline V gene. With V trimmed by 3 bases and J by 1 base, 3 bases remained unmatched. CDR3 nucleotide sequence: TGCGCCAGCAGCCAGGGACTAGCGGGAGGGCTGTCCTACAATGAGCAGTTCTTC. Translation gives CASSQGLAGGLSYNEQFF.

This chain joins TRBV28 and TRBJ1-2; TRBD1 might be the D (5 bases). Germline CDR1 and CDR2: MDHEN and SYDVKM. The V and J ends lost 1 base and 4 bases respectively, with 7 bases between them. The CDR3 totals 13 residues. CDR3 DNA: TGTGCCAGCAGTTTATTGACAGCCTATGGCTACACCTTC. Translating it yields CASSLLTAYGYTF.

V usage is TRBV7-3 and J usage is TRBJ2-6; weak D call: TRBD2 (6 bases). CDR3 length equals 17 residues. Deletions cut 4 bases from V and 1 base from J, with 14 bases between. CDR1 and CDR2 from the germline V gene are SGHTA and FQGTGA. Written as DNA, the CDR3 is TGTGCCAGCAGCTCGTATGCGGGGTCTTCTGGGGCCAACGTCCTGACTTTC. It yields the protein CASSSYAGSSGANVLTF.

The table lists this clone with a count of one. The chain couples TRBV18 to TRBJ2-1; 9 bases fit TRBD1. V shed 2 bases, J shed 7 bases, and the junction held 9 bases outside the gene matches. Germline V gene sequence: CDR1 KGHSH, CDR2 LQKENI. The CDR3 has 16 amino acids. CDR3 nucleotide sequence: TGTGCCAGCTCACCAAGATTGGGACAGGGCCGTAATGAGCAGTTCTTC. This encodes CASSPRLGQGRNEQFF.

J is TRBJ2-1 and V is TRBV7-6; 9 positions agree with TRBD1. Germline V gene data show CDR1 as SGHVS and CDR2 as FNYEAQ. The CDR3 sequence is 16 residues long. With V trimmed by 4 bases and J by 6 bases, 10 bases remained unmatched. Here the CDR3 reads CASSSLQGAQGNEQFF. The DNA of the CDR3 is TGTGCCAGCAGCTCCCTACAGGGGGCGCAGGGCAATGAGCAGTTCTTC. The full variable domain, in which reference TRBV7-6 and TRBJ2-1 provide the parts outside the CDR3, is GAGVSQSPRYKVTKRGQDVALRCDPISGHVSLYWYRQALGQGPEFLTYFNYEAQQDKSGLPNDRFSAERPEGSISTLTIQRTEQRDSAMYRCASSSLQGAQGNEQFFGPGTRLTVL.

V usage is TRBV21-1 and J usage is TRBJ2-2; TRBD2, the table's D call, was not compared with the DNA. TRBV21-1 is a pseudogene locus. The CDR3 is 16 amino acids. CDR3 nucleotides: TGTGCCAGCAGCAAAGCCTGTAAGCGGTACACCGGGGAGCTGTTTTTT. This translates into CASSKACKRYTGELFF.

The chain has TRBV19 and TRBJ2-1; 8 bases agree with TRBD1. Losses at the gene ends were 4 bases for V and 10 bases for J; bases not matched to a gene: 9. Germline V gene lookup returns CDR1 LNHDA and CDR2 SQIVND (reference sequence). The CDR3 runs to 14 residues. CDR3: CASSTSDRAGEQFF. CDR3 DNA: TGTGCCAGTAGTACCTCGGACAGGGCAGGGGAGCAGTTCTTC.

This clone showed up just once. The CDR3 loop reads CASSLPDRNTEAFF. Here the CDR3 DNA reads TGTGCCAGCAGTTTACCTGACAGGAACACTGAAGCTTTCTTT. The chain recombines TRBV28 with TRBJ1-1, with D possibly matching TRBD1 (5 bases). The CDR3 contains 14 residues. Germline assignment: CDR1 MDHEN and CDR2 SYDVKM. V lost 2 bases and J 1 base, leaving 8 bases between the germline ends.

This chain links TRBV11-2 with TRBJ2-2; no firm D call. Trimming shortened V by 4 bases and J by 7 bases, and 10 bases separated the two germline ends. The CDR3 loop spans 13 amino acids. CDR1 is SGHAT, CDR2 FQNNGV, per germline. This CDR3 reads CASSSSGVGELFF. In DNA, the CDR3 is TGTGCCAGCAGCTCCAGTGGTGTCGGGGAGCTGTTTTTT.

The chain combines TRBV27 with TRBJ2-3, with D uncertain. This CDR3 is 13 amino acids long. Trimming stripped 6 bases from V and 4 bases from J, with 11 bases between. Per the germline V gene, CDR1 is MNHEY and CDR2 is SMNVEV (reference sequence). The CDR3 protein is CASRRNHADTQYF. The CDR3 nucleotides are TGTGCCAGCAGGAGGAACCACGCAGATACGCAGTATTTT.

The chain employs TRBV7-9 and TRBJ2-1; 9 nucleotides agree with TRBD1. Germline V lookup: CDR1 SEHNR, CDR2 FQNEAQ (reference sequence). Trimming took 2 bases from V and 4 from J; bases not matched to a gene: 3. This CDR3 spans 15 amino acids. The DNA for the CDR3 is TGTGCCAGCAGCTTAAGTGGGACAGGGTACAATGAGCAGTTCTTC. It encodes CASSLSGTGYNEQFF.

This chain joins TRBV7-8 and TRBJ2-2; 11 bases align to TRBD1. There are 18 residues in the CDR3. The ends lost 1 base at V and 8 bases at J; junction bases unmatched: 12. From germline, CDR1 is SGHVS and CDR2 FQNEAQ. CDR3 bases: TGTGCCAGCAGCTTAGAGGTTCGAGGACAGGGGGCGCGAGGGGAGCTGTTTTTT. Protein product: CASSLEVRGQGARGELFF.

This clone was counted a few times. The V call is TRBV11-2, the J call TRBJ1-3; the D is unclear. The CDR3 has 13 residues. Germline V gives CDR1 SGHAT, CDR2 FQNNGV. Trimming took off 2 bases at V and 4 bases at J, with 6 bases between the two ends. CDR3 bases: TGTGCCAGCAGCTTAAGGAGAGGAAACACCATATATTTT. Its protein product is CASSLRRGNTIYF.

V is TRBV7-2 and J is TRBJ1-5; D is perhaps TRBD1 (6 bases). The CDR3 runs 15 residues. Trimming cost V 0 bases and J 7 bases, with 13 bases left between them. In germline, CDR1 is SGHTA, CDR2 FQGNSA. The CDR3 sequence: CASSLAAGVLQPQHF. CDR3 in DNA: TGTGCCAGCAGCTTAGCGGCAGGGGTTTTGCAGCCCCAGCATTTT.

The genes are TRBV2 and TRBJ1-6, with D possibly TRBD1 on 6 matching bases. The CDR3 contains 15 residues. The V gene lost 3 bases and the J gene lost 5 bases, with 11 bases spanning the gap. Germline V CDR1 and CDR2: SNHLY, FYNNEI. The CDR3, as DNA: TGTGCCAGCAGTGATAGGGGGTTTCATAATTCACCCCTCCACTTT. This translates into CASSDRGFHNSPLHF.

The chain employs TRBV7-2 and TRBJ2-5; 8 positions agree with TRBD2. Germline CDR1 reads SGHTA; CDR2 reads FQGNSA. Trimming cost V 6 bases and J 2 bases; bases outside gene matches: 8. This CDR3 is built from 15 residues. In DNA form, the CDR3 reads TGTGCCAGCAGGAATAGCGGGATTAGTCAAGAGACCCAGTACTTC. Its protein is CASRNSGISQETQYF.

The V gene is TRBV6-5, the J gene TRBJ2-7, with D possibly matching TRBD2 (6 bases). V was trimmed by 5 bases and J by 3 bases, leaving 14 bases between them. The germline V gene has CDR1 MNHEY and CDR2 SVGAGI. The CDR3 covers 14 residues. DNA for the CDR3: TGTGCCAGCAGTCTCCAGCCGGGGGACTACGAGCAGTACTTC. This encodes CASSLQPGDYEQYF.

The chain joins TRBV18 to TRBJ2-1, with D hard to call. This CDR3 spans 15 amino acids. V lost 1 base, J lost 0 bases, and 7 bases lay in between. Germline V gene sequence: CDR1 KGHSH, CDR2 LQKENI. This CDR3 reads CASSPLLSSYNEQFF. The CDR3 nucleotides read TGTGCCAGCTCACCACTCTTGAGCTCCTACAATGAGCAGTTCTTC.

The V gene is TRBV28, the J gene TRBJ1-1; possibly TRBD1 for D (6 bases). Germline V gene lookup returns CDR1 MDHEN and CDR2 SYDVKM. The V and J ends lost 3 bases and 4 bases respectively, with 15 bases between them. The CDR3 length is 15 residues. The CDR3 DNA is TGTGCCAGCAGTTTGTGGGGTACAGGGAGCACTGAAGCTTTCTTT. Translating gives CASSLWGTGSTEAFF.

The chain combines TRBV4-3 with TRBJ1-4, with 7 bases lining up with TRBD1. CDR1 and CDR2 (germline): LGHNA, YSLEER. V lost 0 bases to trimming and J lost 0 bases; unmatched junction nucleotides: 13. The CDR3 runs to 20 residues. The CDR3 DNA is TGCGCCAGCAGCCAAGATTTGCCCGACAGGGTTGGGCCAACTAATGAAAAACTGTTTTTT. Amino acids: CASSQDLPDRVGPTNEKLFF.

The gene calls are TRBV28 and TRBJ1-1; D is undetermined. Trimming pared 6 bases from V and 11 bases from J, leaving 16 bases between. Looked up from germline, CDR1 is MDHEN and CDR2 is SYDVKM. The CDR3 contains 12 residues. DNA for the CDR3: TGTGCCAGCAGCCTCCCTAGACGGCGGGCTTTCTTT. Its translation: CASSLPRRRAFF.

The chain links TRBV2 to TRBJ1-1, with D tentatively TRBD1 (5 bases). Per the germline V gene, CDR1 is SNHLY and CDR2 is FYNNEI. V was pared by 7 bases and J by 0 bases, with 24 bases between. This CDR3 contains 18 residues. The CDR3: CASTGRQRGEYLNTEAFF. As DNA, the CDR3 is TGTGCCAGCACCGGCCGTCAGCGGGGGGAATACTTGAACACTGAAGCTTTCTTT.

The chain couples TRBV30 to TRBJ2-7, with 7 bases lining up with TRBD2. The CDR3 consists of 14 residues. Germline V gives CDR1 GTSNPN, CDR2 SVGIG (reference sequence). Losses at the gene ends were 2 bases for V and 0 bases for J; bases not matched to a gene: 4. Here the CDR3 DNA reads TGTGCCTGGAGTAGGGAGGGAATCTCCTACGAGCAGTACTTC. Amino acid sequence: CAWSREGISYEQYF.

This clone was counted only a few times. The J gene is TRBJ2-7, the V gene TRBV9; TRBD2 is a possible D gene (5 bases). Deletions cut 3 bases from V and 4 bases from J, with 17 bases between. The CDR3 has 15 amino acids. CDR1 and CDR2 (germline): SGDLS, YYNGEE. The chain's CDR3 is CASSATDVGEYEQYF. CDR3 coding DNA: TGTGCCAGCAGCGCAACGGACGTGGGAGAATACGAGCAGTACTTC.

V usage is TRBV28 and J usage is TRBJ1-5, with TRBD1 identical over 7 bases. CDR1 is MDHEN and CDR2 is SYDVKM in the germline V gene. The CDR3 is 16 residues long. V dropped 2 bases and J dropped 2; count of bases not matched to a gene: 6. The CDR3 bases are TGTGCCAGCAGTTTAGGTGACAGGGCGGGCAATCAGCCCCAGCATTTT. Its protein is CASSLGDRAGNQPQHF.

This sequence joins TRBV12-2 and TRBJ2-3; TRBD2 reflects the table's D call only, with no check against the DNA. TRBV12-2 is termed a pseudogene. The CDR3 sequence is 16 residues long. The CDR3 loop is CASRLAGSGTTDTQYF. CDR3 nucleotides: TGTGCAAGTCGCTTAGCGGGAAGCGGGACCACAGATACGCAGTATTTT.